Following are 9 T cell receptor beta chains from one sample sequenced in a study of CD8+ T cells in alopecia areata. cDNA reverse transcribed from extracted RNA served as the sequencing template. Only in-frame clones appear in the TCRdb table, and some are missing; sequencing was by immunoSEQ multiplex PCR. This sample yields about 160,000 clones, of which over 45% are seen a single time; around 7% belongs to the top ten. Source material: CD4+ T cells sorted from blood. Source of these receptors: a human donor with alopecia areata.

The CDR3 reads CSVGHPYEQYF. The CDR3 bases are TGCAGCGTAGGACATCCCTACGAGCAGTACTTC. The chain carries TRBV29-1 and TRBJ2-7, with TRBD1 as a possible D gene (5 bases). Trimming pared 6 bases from V and 2 bases from J, leaving 8 bases between. Germline values: CDR1 SQVTM, CDR2 ANQGSEA. There are 11 residues in the CDR3.

The chain's CDR3 is CASSGTSGSPEQYF. CDR3 sequence (DNA): TGTGCCAGCAGTGGGACTAGCGGGAGTCCCGAGCAGTACTTC. The chain uses TRBV2 and TRBJ2-7, with TRBD2 matching 13 bases. The CDR3 has 14 residues. Germline CDR1 and CDR2: SNHLY and FYNNEI. V shed 4 bases, J shed 6 bases, and the junction held 3 bases outside the gene matches.

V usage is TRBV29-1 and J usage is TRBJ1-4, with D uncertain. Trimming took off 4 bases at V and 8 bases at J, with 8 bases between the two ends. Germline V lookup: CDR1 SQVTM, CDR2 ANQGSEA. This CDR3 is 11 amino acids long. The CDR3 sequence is CSVVIGEKLFF. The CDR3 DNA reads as TGCAGCGTTGTAATCGGGGAAAAACTGTTTTTT.

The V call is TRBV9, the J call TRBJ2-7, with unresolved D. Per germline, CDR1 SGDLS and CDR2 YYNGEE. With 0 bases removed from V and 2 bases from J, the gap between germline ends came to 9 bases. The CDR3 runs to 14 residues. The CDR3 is CASSVEPIPYEQYF. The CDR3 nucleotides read TGTGCCAGCAGCGTAGAGCCAATCCCCTACGAGCAGTACTTC.

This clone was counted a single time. The CDR3 nucleotides are TGCAGCGTCTACAGGGGGCGAAGATGGACTGAAGCTTTCTTT. Its protein product is CSVYRGRRWTEAFF. This chain joins TRBV29-1 and TRBJ1-1; TRBD1 matches 9 bases. CDR3 length equals 14 residues. From germline, CDR1 is SQVTM and CDR2 ANQGSEA. Germline trimming cut 6 bases from V and 5 bases from J; bases unmatched to any gene: 10.

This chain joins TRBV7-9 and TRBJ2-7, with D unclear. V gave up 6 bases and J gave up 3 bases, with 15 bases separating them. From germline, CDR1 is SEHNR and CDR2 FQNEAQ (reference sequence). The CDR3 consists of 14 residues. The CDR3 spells CASRKTNSGYEQYF. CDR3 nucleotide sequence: TGTGCCAGCAGAAAAACGAATTCCGGCTACGAGCAGTACTTC.

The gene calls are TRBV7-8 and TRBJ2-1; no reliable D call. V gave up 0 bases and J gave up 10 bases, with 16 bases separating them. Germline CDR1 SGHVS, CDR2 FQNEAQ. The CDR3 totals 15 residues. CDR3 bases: TGTGCCAGCAGCTTAGCGCGGACCCTTTACTTAGAGCAGTTCTTC. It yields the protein CASSLARTLYLEQFF.

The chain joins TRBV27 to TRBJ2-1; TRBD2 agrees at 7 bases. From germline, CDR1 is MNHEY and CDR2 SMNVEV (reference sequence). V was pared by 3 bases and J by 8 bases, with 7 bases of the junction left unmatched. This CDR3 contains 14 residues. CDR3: CASSFRGVSDEQFF. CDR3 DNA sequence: TGTGCCAGCAGTTTCCGGGGGGTTAGCGATGAGCAGTTCTTC.

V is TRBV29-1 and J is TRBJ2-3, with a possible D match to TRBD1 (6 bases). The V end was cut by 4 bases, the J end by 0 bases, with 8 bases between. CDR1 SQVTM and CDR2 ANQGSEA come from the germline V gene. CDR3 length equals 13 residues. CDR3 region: CSVAGASTDTQYF. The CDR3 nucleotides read TGCAGCGTTGCAGGGGCTAGCACAGATACGCAGTATTTT.